These 28 T cell receptor beta chains were all obtained from the same sample, sequenced in a study of T cells after yellow fever vaccination. TCRdb ran MiXCR on the 5' RACE reads and lists one entry per CDR3 protein. The top ten hold around 16% of the sample, which has under 550,000 distinct CDR3 sequences, 21% seen once. The sample in question was PBMCs, obtained 21 days after the first yellow fever vaccination. The receptors here all came from a man aged 18-30 years who received the YFV17D yellow fever vaccine.

This clonotype appeared a few times. The rearrangement links TRBV6-2 or TRBV6-3 to TRBJ2-4, with a tentative D call TRBD2 (5 bases). This CDR3 is built from 15 residues. Germline assignment: CDR1 MNHEY and CDR2 SVGEGT. V lost 4 bases and J lost 0, with 10 bases in between. CDR3 residues: CASSSLGLAKNIQYF. CDR3 sequence (DNA): TGTGCCAGCAGTTCCCTAGGACTAGCCAAAAACATTCAGTACTTC.

The sample holds a few counts of this clonotype. The V gene is TRBV5-1, the J gene TRBJ2-1, with TRBD2 matching over 8 bases. The V gene end was trimmed by 0 bases and the J gene end by 4 bases; junction bases not matched to a gene: 9. Germline assignment: CDR1 SGHRS and CDR2 YFSETQ. There are 17 residues in the CDR3. CDR3 amino acids: CASSLVSGAAAYNEQFF. The CDR3 DNA sequence: TGCGCCAGCAGCTTGGTTAGCGGGGCAGCCGCATACAATGAGCAGTTCTTC.

This sequence joins TRBV9 and TRBJ1-5; TRBD1 aligns across 7 bases. This CDR3 is built from 16 residues. J was trimmed by 7 bases and V by 3 bases; bases with no gene match: 13. CDR1 is SGDLS, CDR2 YYNGEE, per germline. CDR3 coding DNA: TGTGCCAGCAGCGGAAGGAGGGGACAGCGAGAACAGCCCCAGCATTTT. Residues: CASSGRRGQREQPQHF.

This clonotype was seen more than once but under ten times. This chain connects TRBV7-2 to TRBJ2-6, with D tentatively TRBD2 (6 bases). Trimming left V 5 bases short and J 2 bases short, with 13 bases between. This CDR3 region has 16 residues. The V gene's germline CDR1 is SGHTA and CDR2 FQGNSA. CDR3 loop: CASSQAGPPGANVLTF. The CDR3 region has the DNA TGTGCCAGCAGCCAGGCGGGGCCCCCTGGGGCCAACGTCCTGACTTTC.

This clonotype was counted only a few times. The gene calls are TRBV7-9 and TRBJ1-4; D is uncertain. Germline CDR1 SEHNR, CDR2 FQNEAQ (reference sequence). Trimming cost V 2 bases and J 0 bases, with 4 bases left between them. The CDR3 totals 14 residues. Here the CDR3 reads CASSLRPTNEKLFF. In nucleotides, the CDR3 is TGTGCCAGCAGCTTAAGGCCAACTAATGAAAAACTGTTTTTT.

This clonotype was seen more than once but under ten times. The chain couples TRBV7-9 to TRBJ1-2; D is undetermined. The CDR3 sequence is 11 residues long. Germline CDR1 and CDR2: SEHNR and FQNEAQ (reference sequence). V lost 5 bases to trimming and J lost 8 bases, with 9 bases between them. CDR3 in amino acids: CASSHREGYTF. DNA for the CDR3: TGTGCCAGCAGCCATCGCGAGGGCTACACCTTC.

This clonotype was found a few times. The rearrangement joins TRBV10-1 to TRBJ2-7, with 7 bases matching TRBD1. Germline CDR1 reads WNHNN; CDR2 reads SYGVQD (reference sequence). Losses at the gene ends were 0 bases for V and 6 bases for J; bases not matched to a gene: 8. The CDR3 totals 15 residues. The CDR3 loop reads CASSESRGGLGEQYF. The CDR3 nucleotides read TGCGCCAGCAGTGAGTCGAGAGGGGGCTTGGGCGAGCAGTACTTC.

This clonotype was counted only a few times. In nucleotides, the CDR3 is TGTGCCAGCAGCTTAAGTGGGGAACCCCTCCACTTT. Translated, it gives CASSLSGEPLHF. This sequence joins TRBV7-9 and TRBJ1-6; no reliable D call. There are 12 residues in the CDR3. Looked up from germline, CDR1 is SEHNR and CDR2 is FQNEAQ (reference sequence). The V gene lost 2 bases and the J gene lost 12 bases, with 8 bases spanning the gap. Looking up the rest from reference TRBV7-9 and TRBJ1-6 gives the full variable domain: DTGVSQNPRHKITKRGQNVTFRCDPISEHNRLYWYRQTLGQGPEFLTYFQNEAQLEKSRLLSDRFSAERPKGSFSTLEIQRTEQGDSAMYLCASSLSGEPLHFGNGTRLTVT.

The chain uses TRBV5-1 and TRBJ1-6; unclear D gene. Germline CDR1 and CDR2: SGHRS and YFSETQ. V was shortened by 2 bases and J by 8 bases, with 8 bases between the two germline ends. This CDR3 is built from 13 residues. The CDR3 bases are TGCGCCAGCAGCTTTAGAGATGATTCACCCCTCCACTTT. Translating gives CASSFRDDSPLHF.

The J gene is TRBJ2-7, the V gene TRBV3-1, with D perhaps TRBD1 (5 bases). Per germline, CDR1 LGHDT and CDR2 YNNKEL (reference sequence). The CDR3 has 16 amino acids. Trimming left V 1 base short and J 3 bases short, with 16 bases between. Written as DNA, the CDR3 is TGTGCCAGCAGCCAAGGGGTCACAGGTGTCGTCTACGAGCAGTACGTC. Its translation: CASSQGVTGVVYEQYV.

This clonotype came up a few times. The chain combines TRBV20-1 with TRBJ2-3, with 8 bases lining up with TRBD1. J gave up 8 bases and V 0 bases, and 13 bases lay outside the gene matches. Germline lookup yields CDR1 DFQATT and CDR2 SNEGSKA (reference sequence). The length of the CDR3 is 16 residues. The CDR3, as DNA: TGCAGTGCTAGAGATCAGAGGGCAGGGGGCGAAGGTACGCAGTATTTT. It translates to CSARDQRAGGEGTQYF.

This chain links TRBV11-2 with TRBJ2-4, with a possible D match to TRBD1 (5 bases). Between the trimmed V and J ends, which lost 6 bases and 7 bases, there was a span of 16 bases. The CDR3 spans 14 residues. CDR1 is SGHAT and CDR2 is FQNNGV in the germline V gene. CDR3 region: CASRDIRGPNIQYF. CDR3 bases: TGTGCCAGCAGGGACATTAGGGGTCCCAACATTCAGTACTTC.

The rearrangement joins TRBV12-3 or TRBV12-4 to TRBJ2-5, with 10 bases identical to TRBD1. The CDR3 is made up of 14 amino acids. The trim removed 7 bases at V and 5 bases at J, leaving 7 bases unmatched. The CDR3, as DNA: TGTGCCAGCACCGCCCGGGACAGGGGTGAGACCCAGTACTTC. Encoded protein: CASTARDRGETQYF.

This clonotype has only a few counts. The chain links TRBV4-3 to TRBJ1-1, with a possible D match to TRBD1 (6 bases). Germline values: CDR1 LGHNA, CDR2 YSLEER. Between the trimmed V and J ends, which lost 1 base and 2 bases, there was a span of 17 bases. The CDR3 runs 17 residues. DNA of the CDR3: TGCGCCAGCAGCCAAGGCCCAGGGGCGCTAACCAACACTGAAGCTTTCTTT. Amino acid sequence: CASSQGPGALTNTEAFF.

The chain has TRBV6-1 and TRBJ1-1; tentatively, D is TRBD1 (5 bases). The germline V gene has CDR1 MNHNS and CDR2 SASEGT. Trimming shortened V by 6 bases and J by 2 bases, and 10 bases separated the two germline ends. This CDR3 spans 13 amino acids. Here the CDR3 DNA reads TGTGCCAGCAGCTCCGGACACAACACTGAAGCTTTCTTT. Encoded protein: CASSSGHNTEAFF.

This clonotype has more than one count but fewer than ten. This rearrangement joins TRBV11-2 to TRBJ2-1; D may correspond to TRBD1 or TRBD2 (6 bases each). Deletions cut 1 base from V and 7 bases from J, with 14 bases between. The length of the CDR3 is 15 residues. The germline gives CDR1 SGHAT, CDR2 FQNNGV. The CDR3 reads CASSLGGARWNEQFF. The CDR3 region has the DNA TGTGCCAGCAGCTTAGGGGGGGCGCGTTGGAATGAGCAGTTCTTC. Combining the CDR3 with reference TRBV11-2 and TRBJ2-1 gives the whole variable domain EAGVAQSPRYKIIEKRQSVAFWCNPISGHATLYWYQQILGQGPKLLIQFQNNGVVDDSQLPKDRFSAERLKGVDSTLKIQPAKLEDSAVYLCASSLGGARWNEQFFGPGTRLTVL.

The V call is TRBV20-1, the J call TRBJ2-5; 9 bases agree with TRBD2. V was pared by 1 base and J by 1 base, with 4 bases of the junction left unmatched. This CDR3 has 15 residues. In germline, CDR1 is DFQATT, CDR2 SNEGSKA (reference sequence). The CDR3 loop is CSARVAGGSQETQYF. Here the CDR3 DNA reads TGCAGTGCTAGAGTGGCGGGGGGGAGCCAAGAGACCCAGTACTTC.

This chain uses TRBV12-5 with TRBJ2-7; D call uncertain. The germline gives CDR1 LGHNT, CDR2 FRNRAP. CDR3 size: 14 residues. V lost 7 bases, J lost 0 bases, and 13 bases lay in between. The CDR3 sequence is CASAPGRASYEQYF. CDR3 coding DNA: TGTGCTAGTGCCCCTGGAAGGGCCTCCTACGAGCAGTACTTC.

The chain employs TRBV7-6 and TRBJ1-2; TRBD1 matches at 8 bases. V shed 1 base, J shed 4 bases, and the junction held 5 bases outside the gene matches. The CDR3 totals 15 residues. The V gene's germline CDR1 is SGHVS and CDR2 FNYEAQ. The CDR3 nucleotides are TGTGCCAGCAGCTTAGGACAGGGGTCAACCTATGGCTACACCTTC. Its protein is CASSLGQGSTYGYTF.

The CDR3 DNA reads as TGTGCCAGCAGCTGGGGGACAGGGGGCTTTTATGAGCAGTTCTTC. The encoded protein is CASSWGTGGFYEQFF. The chain links TRBV5-6 to TRBJ2-1, with 12 bases aligning to TRBD1. Germline assignment: CDR1 SGHDT and CDR2 YYEEEE. The CDR3 runs 15 residues. Trimming cost V 3 bases and J 8 bases; bases outside gene matches: 6.

This clonotype was counted between two and nine times. This chain joins TRBV6-1 and TRBJ2-2; D is possibly TRBD2 (6 bases). CDR3 length equals 15 residues. V was clipped by 6 bases and J by 4 bases, with 15 bases between them. Looked up from germline, CDR1 is MNHNS and CDR2 is SASEGT. The CDR3 region has the DNA TGTGCCAGCAGGGGGGAGGCCTGGAGCACCGGGGAGCTGTTTTTT. Amino acids: CASRGEAWSTGELFF.

The CDR3 protein is CASSPQRETEAFF. DNA of the CDR3: TGCGCCAGCAGCCCGCAGAGGGAAACTGAAGCTTTCTTT. The chain has TRBV4-3 and TRBJ1-1; D is undetermined. Germline CDR1 LGHNA, CDR2 YSLEER. The ends were cut back, 4 bases at V and 5 bases at J, with 11 bases in the middle. This CDR3 is built from 13 residues.

The sample holds a few counts of this clonotype. The chain carries TRBV30 and TRBJ2-1; TRBD2 aligns across 12 bases. Germline CDR1 and CDR2: GTSNPN and SVGIG (reference sequence). The junction had 6 bases not matched to a gene; V was cut back by 5 bases and J by 4 bases. This CDR3 has 15 residues. CDR3 nucleotides: TGTGCCTGGTATACTAGCGGGGGGCGTTACAATGAGCAGTTCTTC. As protein: CAWYTSGGRYNEQFF. Filled out from reference TRBV30 and TRBJ2-1, the complete variable domain reads SQTIHQWPATLVQPVGSPLSLECTVEGTSNPNLYWYRQAAGRGLQLLFYSVGIGQISSEVPQNLSASRPQDRQFILSSKKLLLSDSGFYLCAWYTSGGRYNEQFFGPGTRLTVL.

This clonotype was counted between two and nine times. The DNA of the CDR3 is TGCGCCAGCAGCTTACGGACTAGTACAGATACGCAGTATTTT. It yields the protein CASSLRTSTDTQYF. The chain links TRBV5-1 to TRBJ2-3, with TRBD2 matching 7 bases. Per germline, CDR1 SGHRS and CDR2 YFSETQ. This CDR3 comprises 14 residues. V dropped 2 bases and J dropped 3; count of bases not matched to a gene: 3.

The chain couples TRBV12-3 or TRBV12-4 to TRBJ2-6; TRBD1 aligns across 7 bases. The CDR3 runs 17 residues. V lost 3 bases to trimming and J lost 0 bases; unmatched junction nucleotides: 5. CDR3 in DNA: TGTGCCAGCAGTTTTGGGCCAGGGGGCTCTGGGGCCAACGTCCTGACTTTC. This encodes CASSFGPGGSGANVLTF.

The gene calls are TRBV9 and TRBJ2-1; perhaps TRBD1 as D (5 bases). This CDR3 is built from 15 residues. From germline, CDR1 is SGDLS and CDR2 YYNGEE. Trimming pared 2 bases from V and 9 bases from J, leaving 18 bases between. CDR3 nucleotides: TGTGCCAGCAGCGTGGGGCCCAGGGCTGGGTCTGAGCAGTTCTTC. Protein sequence: CASSVGPRAGSEQFF.

The sample holds a few counts of this clonotype. V and J are TRBV12-3 or TRBV12-4 and TRBJ1-5, with TRBD1 matching 9 bases. Trimming cost V 6 bases and J 5 bases; bases outside gene matches: 8. This CDR3 is 15 amino acids long. CDR3 sequence reads: CASSMDRGYDQPQHF. CDR3 in DNA: TGTGCCAGCAGCATGGACAGGGGTTACGATCAGCCCCAGCATTTT.

CDR3 residues: CASSFRLAGGKGDTQYF. The CDR3 DNA reads TGTGCCAGCAGCTTTAGACTAGCGGGGGGAAAAGGAGATACGCAGTATTTT. The chain employs TRBV11-2 and TRBJ2-3, with 13 bases fitting TRBD2. The germline gives CDR1 SGHAT, CDR2 FQNNGV. The trim removed 3 bases at V and 5 bases at J, leaving 8 bases unmatched. The CDR3 length is 17 residues.